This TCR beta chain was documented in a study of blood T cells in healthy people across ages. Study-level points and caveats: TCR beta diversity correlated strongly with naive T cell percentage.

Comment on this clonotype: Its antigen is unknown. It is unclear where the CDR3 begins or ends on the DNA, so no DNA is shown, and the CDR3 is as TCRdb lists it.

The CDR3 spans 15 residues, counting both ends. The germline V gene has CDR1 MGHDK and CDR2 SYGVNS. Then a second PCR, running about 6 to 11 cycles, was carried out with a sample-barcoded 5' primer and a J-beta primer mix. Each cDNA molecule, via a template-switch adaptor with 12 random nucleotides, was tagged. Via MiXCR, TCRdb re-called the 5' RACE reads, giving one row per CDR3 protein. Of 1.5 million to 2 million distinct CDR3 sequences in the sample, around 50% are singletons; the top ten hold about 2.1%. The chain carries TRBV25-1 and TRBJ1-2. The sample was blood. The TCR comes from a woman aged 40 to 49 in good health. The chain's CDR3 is CASSTSGLANYGYTF.